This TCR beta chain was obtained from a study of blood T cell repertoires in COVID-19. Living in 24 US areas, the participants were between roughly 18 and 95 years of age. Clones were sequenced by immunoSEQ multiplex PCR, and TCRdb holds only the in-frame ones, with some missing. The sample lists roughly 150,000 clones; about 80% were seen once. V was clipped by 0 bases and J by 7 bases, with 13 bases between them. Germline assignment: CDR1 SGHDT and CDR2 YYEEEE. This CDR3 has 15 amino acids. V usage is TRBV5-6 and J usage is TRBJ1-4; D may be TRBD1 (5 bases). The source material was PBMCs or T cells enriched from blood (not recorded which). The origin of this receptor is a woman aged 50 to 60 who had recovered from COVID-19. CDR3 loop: CASSLDSLRGEKLFF. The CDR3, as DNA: TGTGCCAGCAGCTTGGACAGCTTAAGGGGTGAAAAACTGTTTTTT.